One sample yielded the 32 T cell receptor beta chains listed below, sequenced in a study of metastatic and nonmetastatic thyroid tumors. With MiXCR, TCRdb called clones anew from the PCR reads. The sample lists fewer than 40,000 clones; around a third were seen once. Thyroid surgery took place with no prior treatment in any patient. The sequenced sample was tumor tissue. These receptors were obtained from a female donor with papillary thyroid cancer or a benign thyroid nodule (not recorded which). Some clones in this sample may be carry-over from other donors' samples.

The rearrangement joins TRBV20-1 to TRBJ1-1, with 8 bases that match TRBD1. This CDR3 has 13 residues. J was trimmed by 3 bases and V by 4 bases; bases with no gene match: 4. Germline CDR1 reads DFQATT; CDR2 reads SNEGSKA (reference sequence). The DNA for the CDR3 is TGCAGTGCTACTGGACAGGGCCACACTGAAGCTTTCTTT. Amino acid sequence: CSATGQGHTEAFF.

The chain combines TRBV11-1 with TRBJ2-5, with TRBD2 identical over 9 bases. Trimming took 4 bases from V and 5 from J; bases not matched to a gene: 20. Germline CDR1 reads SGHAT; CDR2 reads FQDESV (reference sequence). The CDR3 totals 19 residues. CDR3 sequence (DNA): TGTGCCAGCAGCTCGATCCAAAGGGAAGCGGGAGGTATCGGGGAGACCCAGTACTTC. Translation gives CASSSIQREAGGIGETQYF.

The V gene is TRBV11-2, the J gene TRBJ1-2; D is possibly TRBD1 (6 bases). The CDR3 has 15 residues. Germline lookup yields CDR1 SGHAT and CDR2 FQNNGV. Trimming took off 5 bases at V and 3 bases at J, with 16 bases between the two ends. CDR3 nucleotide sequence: TGTGCCAGCAGCCTCACAACCGGGACATACTATGGCTACACCTTC. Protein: CASSLTTGTYYGYTF.

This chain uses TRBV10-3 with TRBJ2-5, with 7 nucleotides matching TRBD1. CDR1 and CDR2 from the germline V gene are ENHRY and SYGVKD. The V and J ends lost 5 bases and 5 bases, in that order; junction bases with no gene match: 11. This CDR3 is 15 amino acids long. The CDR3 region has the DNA TGTGCCATCAGTTCAAGACAGGGAGAGAGGGAGACCCAGTACTTC. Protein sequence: CAISSRQGERETQYF.

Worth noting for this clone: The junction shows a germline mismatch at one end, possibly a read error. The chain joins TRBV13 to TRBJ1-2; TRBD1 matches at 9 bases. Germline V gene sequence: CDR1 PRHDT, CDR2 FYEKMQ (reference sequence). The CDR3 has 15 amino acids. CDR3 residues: CAGSSRDRAPGGYTF. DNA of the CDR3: TGTGCCGGCAGCTCAAGGGACAGGGCCCCGGGTGGCTACACCTTC.

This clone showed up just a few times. The CDR3: CASSLGGQGVNQPQHF. The DNA of the CDR3 is TGTGCCAGCAGTTTAGGGGGACAGGGAGTTAATCAGCCCCAGCATTTT. V usage is TRBV28 and J usage is TRBJ1-5; 9 positions match TRBD1. With V trimmed by 2 bases and J by 4 bases, 6 bases remained unmatched. The CDR3 runs 16 residues. Germline-derived CDR1 and CDR2 are MDHEN and SYDVKM.

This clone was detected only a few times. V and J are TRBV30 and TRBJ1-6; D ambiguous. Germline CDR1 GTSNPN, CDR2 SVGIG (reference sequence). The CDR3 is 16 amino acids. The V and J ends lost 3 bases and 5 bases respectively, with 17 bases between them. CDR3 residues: CAWSRGVSTNNSPLHF. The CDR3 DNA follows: TGTGCCTGGAGCCGTGGAGTGTCAACCAATAATTCACCCCTCCACTTT.

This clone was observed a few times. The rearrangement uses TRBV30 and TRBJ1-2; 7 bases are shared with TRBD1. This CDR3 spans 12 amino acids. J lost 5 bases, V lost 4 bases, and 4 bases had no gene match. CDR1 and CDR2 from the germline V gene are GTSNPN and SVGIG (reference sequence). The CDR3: CAWKGAAYGYTF. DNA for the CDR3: TGTGCCTGGAAGGGGGCAGCTTATGGCTACACCTTC.

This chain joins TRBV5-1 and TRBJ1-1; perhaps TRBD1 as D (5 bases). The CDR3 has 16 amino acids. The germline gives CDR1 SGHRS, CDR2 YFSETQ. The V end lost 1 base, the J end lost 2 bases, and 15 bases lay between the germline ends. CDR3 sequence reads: CASSLWGDTFNTEAFF. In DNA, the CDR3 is TGCGCCAGCAGCTTGTGGGGGGATACCTTTAACACTGAAGCTTTCTTT.

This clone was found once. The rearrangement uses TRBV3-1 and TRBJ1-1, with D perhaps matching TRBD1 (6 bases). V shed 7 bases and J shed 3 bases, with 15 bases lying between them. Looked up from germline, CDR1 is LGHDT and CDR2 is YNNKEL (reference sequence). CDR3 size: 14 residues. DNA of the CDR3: TGTGCCAGCACCACGAACAGGGTACACACTGAAGCTTTCTTT. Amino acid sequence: CASTTNRVHTEAFF.

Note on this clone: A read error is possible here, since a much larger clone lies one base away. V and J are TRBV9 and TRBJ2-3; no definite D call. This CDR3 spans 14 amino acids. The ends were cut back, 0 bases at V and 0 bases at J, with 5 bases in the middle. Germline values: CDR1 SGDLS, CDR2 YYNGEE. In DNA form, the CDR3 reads TGTGCCAGCAGCGTAGCGTCTAGCACAGATACGCAGTATTTT. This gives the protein CASSVASSTDTQYF.

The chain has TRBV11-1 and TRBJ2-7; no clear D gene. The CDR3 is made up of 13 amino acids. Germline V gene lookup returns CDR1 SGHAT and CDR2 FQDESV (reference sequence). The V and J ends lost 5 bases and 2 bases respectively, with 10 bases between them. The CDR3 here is CASSLGLTYEQYF. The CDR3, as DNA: TGTGCCAGCAGCCTAGGCCTTACCTACGAGCAGTACTTC. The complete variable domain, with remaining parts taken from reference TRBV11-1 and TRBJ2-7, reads EAEVAQSPRYKITEKSQAVAFWCDPISGHATLYWYRQILGQGPELLVQFQDESVVDDSQLPKDRFSAERLKGVDSTLKIQPAELGDSAMYLCASSLGLTYEQYFGPGTRLTVT.

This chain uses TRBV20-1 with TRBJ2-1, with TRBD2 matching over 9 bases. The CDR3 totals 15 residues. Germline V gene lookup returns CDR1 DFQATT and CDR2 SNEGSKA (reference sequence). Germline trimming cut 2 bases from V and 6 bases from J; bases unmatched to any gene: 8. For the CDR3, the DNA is TGCAGTGCTAGACCCGGGACTAGCCCTAGCAATGAGCAGTTCTTC. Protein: CSARPGTSPSNEQFF.

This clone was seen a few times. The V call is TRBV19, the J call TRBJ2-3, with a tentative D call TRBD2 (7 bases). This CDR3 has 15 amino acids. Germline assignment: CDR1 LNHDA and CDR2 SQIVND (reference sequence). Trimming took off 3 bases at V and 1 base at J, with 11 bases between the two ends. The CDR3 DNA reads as TGTGCCAGTAGTATGCGGGGGCCCCGCACAGATACGCAGTATTTT. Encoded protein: CASSMRGPRTDTQYF. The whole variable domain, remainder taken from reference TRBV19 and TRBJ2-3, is DGGITQSPKYLFRKEGQNVTLSCEQNLNHDAMYWYRQDPGQGLRLIYYSQIVNDFQKGDIAEGYSVSREKKESFPLTVTSAQKNPTAFYLCASSMRGPRTDTQYFGPGTRLTVL.

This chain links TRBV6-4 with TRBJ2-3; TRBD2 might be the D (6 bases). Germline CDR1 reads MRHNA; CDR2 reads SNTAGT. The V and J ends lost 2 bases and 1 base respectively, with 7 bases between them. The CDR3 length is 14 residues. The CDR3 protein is CASSDGGGTDTQYF. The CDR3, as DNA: TGTGCCAGCAGTGACGGCGGGGGCACAGATACGCAGTATTTT.

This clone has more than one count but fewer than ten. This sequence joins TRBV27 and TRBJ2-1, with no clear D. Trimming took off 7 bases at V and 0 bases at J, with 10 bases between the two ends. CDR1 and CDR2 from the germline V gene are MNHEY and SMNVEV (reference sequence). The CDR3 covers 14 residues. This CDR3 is CASTTGGSYNEQFF. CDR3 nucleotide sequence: TGTGCCAGCACCACGGGCGGCTCCTACAATGAGCAGTTCTTC.

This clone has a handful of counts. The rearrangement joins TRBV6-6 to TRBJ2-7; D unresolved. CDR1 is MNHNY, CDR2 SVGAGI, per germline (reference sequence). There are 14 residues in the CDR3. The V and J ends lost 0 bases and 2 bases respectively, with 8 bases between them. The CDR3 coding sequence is TGTGCCAGCAGTTACTCCGGGCCGCCCTACGAGCAGTACTTC. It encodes CASSYSGPPYEQYF.

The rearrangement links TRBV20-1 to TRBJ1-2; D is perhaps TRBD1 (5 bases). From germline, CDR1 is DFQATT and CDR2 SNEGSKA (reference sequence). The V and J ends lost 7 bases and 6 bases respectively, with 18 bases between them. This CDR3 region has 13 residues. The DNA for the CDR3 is TGCAGTGTGAAGTTTGGGGCTCCTGATGGCTACACCTTC. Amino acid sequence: CSVKFGAPDGYTF.

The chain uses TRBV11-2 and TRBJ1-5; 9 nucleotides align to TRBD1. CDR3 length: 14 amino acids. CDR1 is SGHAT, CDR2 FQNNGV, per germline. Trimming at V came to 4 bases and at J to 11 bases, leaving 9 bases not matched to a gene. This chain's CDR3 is CASSSEQGAKTQHF. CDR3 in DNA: TGTGCCAGCAGCTCTGAACAGGGGGCGAAGACCCAGCATTTT.

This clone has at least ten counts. CDR3 protein: CASSFDSVGGEEQYF. In nucleotides, the CDR3 is TGTGCCAGCAGTTTTGATTCGGTGGGGGGCGAGGAGCAGTACTTC. This sequence joins TRBV28 and TRBJ2-7; perhaps D is TRBD1 or TRBD2 (6 bases each). Germline V gives CDR1 MDHEN, CDR2 SYDVKM. V dropped 3 bases and J dropped 7 bases, with 19 bases sitting between them. The CDR3 contains 15 residues.

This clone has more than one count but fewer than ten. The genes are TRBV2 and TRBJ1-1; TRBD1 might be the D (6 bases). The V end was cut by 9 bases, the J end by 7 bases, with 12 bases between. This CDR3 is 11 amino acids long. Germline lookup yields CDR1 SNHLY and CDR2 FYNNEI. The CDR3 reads CASLTGLEAFF. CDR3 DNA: TGTGCCAGTCTAACAGGGCTTGAAGCTTTCTTT.

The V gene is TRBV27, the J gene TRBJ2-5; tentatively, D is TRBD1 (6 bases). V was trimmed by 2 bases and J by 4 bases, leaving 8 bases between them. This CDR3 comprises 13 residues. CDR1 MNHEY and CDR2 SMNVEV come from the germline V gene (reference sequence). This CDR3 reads CASSLVGGETQYF. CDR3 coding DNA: TGTGCCAGCAGTTTAGTAGGGGGAGAGACCCAGTACTTC.

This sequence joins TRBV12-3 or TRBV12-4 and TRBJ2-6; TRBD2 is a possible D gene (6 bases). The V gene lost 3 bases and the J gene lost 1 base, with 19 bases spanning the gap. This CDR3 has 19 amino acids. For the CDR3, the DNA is TGTGCCAGCAGTTTGGTCGGGACGGGAGCCCGATCTGGGGCCAACGTCCTGACTTTC. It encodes CASSLVGTGARSGANVLTF.

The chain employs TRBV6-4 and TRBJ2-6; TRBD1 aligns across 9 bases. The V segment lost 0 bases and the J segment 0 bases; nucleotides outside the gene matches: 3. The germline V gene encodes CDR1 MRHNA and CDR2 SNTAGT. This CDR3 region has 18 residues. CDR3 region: CASSDSDRGLSGANVLTF. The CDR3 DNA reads TGTGCCAGCAGTGACTCGGACAGGGGCCTCTCTGGGGCCAACGTCCTGACTTTC.

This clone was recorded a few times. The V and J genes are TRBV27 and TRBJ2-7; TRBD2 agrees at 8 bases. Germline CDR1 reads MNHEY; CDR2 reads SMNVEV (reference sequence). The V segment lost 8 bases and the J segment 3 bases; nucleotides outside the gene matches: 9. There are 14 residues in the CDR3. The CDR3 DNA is TGTGCCAGCGCGAGGACTAGCCACTTCTACGAGCAGTACTTC. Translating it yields CASARTSHFYEQYF.

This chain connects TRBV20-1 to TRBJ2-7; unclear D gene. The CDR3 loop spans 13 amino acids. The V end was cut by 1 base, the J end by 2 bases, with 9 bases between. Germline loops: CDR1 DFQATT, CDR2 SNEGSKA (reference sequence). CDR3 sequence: CSARGRQTYEQYF. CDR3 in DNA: TGCAGTGCTAGAGGGCGCCAGACCTACGAGCAGTACTTC.

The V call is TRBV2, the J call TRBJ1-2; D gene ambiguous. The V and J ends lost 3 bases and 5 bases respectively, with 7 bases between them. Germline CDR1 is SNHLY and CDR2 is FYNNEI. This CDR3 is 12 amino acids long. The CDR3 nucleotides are TGTGCCAGCAGTGAGGGTAGTTATGGCTACACCTTC. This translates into CASSEGSYGYTF.

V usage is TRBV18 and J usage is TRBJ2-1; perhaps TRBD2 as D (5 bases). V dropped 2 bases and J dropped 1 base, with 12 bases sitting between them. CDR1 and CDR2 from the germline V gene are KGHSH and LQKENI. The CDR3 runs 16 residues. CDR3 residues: CASSPSGAGSYNEQFF. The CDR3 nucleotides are TGTGCCAGCTCACCAAGCGGAGCCGGATCCTACAATGAGCAGTTCTTC.

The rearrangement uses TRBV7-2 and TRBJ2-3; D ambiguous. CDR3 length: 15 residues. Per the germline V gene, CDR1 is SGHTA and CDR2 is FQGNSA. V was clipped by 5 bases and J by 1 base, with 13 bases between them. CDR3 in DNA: TGTGCCAGCAGCCCATCCAACATCGGCACAGATACGCAGTATTTT. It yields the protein CASSPSNIGTDTQYF.

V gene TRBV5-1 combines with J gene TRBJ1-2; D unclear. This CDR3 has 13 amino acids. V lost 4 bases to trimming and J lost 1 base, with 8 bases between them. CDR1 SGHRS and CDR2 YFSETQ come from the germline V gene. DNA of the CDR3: TGCGCCAGCAGCATGACGGTTAACTATGGCTACACCTTC. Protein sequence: CASSMTVNYGYTF.

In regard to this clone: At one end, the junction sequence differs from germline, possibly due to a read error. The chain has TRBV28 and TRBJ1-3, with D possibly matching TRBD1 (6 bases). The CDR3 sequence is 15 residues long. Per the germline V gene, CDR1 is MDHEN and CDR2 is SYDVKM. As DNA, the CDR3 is TGTGCCAGCAGTTTCAGAGGGGGTTCTGGAAGCACCATATATTTT. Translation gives CASSFRGGSGSTIYF.

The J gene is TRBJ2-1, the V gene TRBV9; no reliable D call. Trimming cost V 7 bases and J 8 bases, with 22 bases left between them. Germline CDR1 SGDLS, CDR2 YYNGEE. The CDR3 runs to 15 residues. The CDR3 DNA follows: TGTGCCAGCGGCGAACGACCCCTAAAACTGGATGAGCAGTTCTTC. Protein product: CASGERPLKLDEQFF.